The 31 T cell receptor beta chains below come from one sample, sequenced in a study of cytomegalovirus exposure and HLA in healthy donors. 60 Vbeta and 13 Jbeta primers were used in PCR. Using immunoSEQ multiplex PCR, the repertoire was profiled, and TCRdb retains in-frame clones only, with some absent. The sample has more than 150,000 clones; roughly four fifths are singletons. Sequenced sample: PBMCs. The receptors come from a man in his late teens or twenties in good health and CMV-seronegative.

The chain has TRBV5-1 and TRBJ1-1; maybe TRBD1 (5 bases). The CDR3 loop spans 14 amino acids. V shed 6 bases and J shed 0 bases, with 12 bases lying between them. The germline V gene has CDR1 SGHRS and CDR2 YFSETQ. CDR3 loop: CASIDSNMNTEAFF. CDR3 in DNA: TGCGCCAGCATTGACAGCAACATGAACACTGAAGCTTTCTTT.

The V gene is TRBV19, the J gene TRBJ1-6; 10 nucleotides line up with TRBD1. V lost 6 bases and J lost 2; bases outside the gene matches: 7. This CDR3 is 17 amino acids long. Germline CDR1 reads LNHDA; CDR2 reads SQIVND (reference sequence). The CDR3 spells CASRAGQGNPYNSPLHF. The CDR3 nucleotides are TGTGCCAGTAGAGCGGGACAGGGGAACCCCTATAATTCACCCCTCCACTTT.

A single count supports this clone. The chain is built from TRBV28 and TRBJ2-7; 10 bases align to TRBD2. This CDR3 has 14 residues. J was trimmed by 1 base and V by 10 bases; bases with no gene match: 7. Looked up from germline, CDR1 is MDHEN and CDR2 is SYDVKM. The CDR3: CATLRSGGSYEQYF. CDR3 sequence (DNA): TGTGCCACCCTACGTAGCGGGGGGTCCTACGAGCAGTACTTC.

The V and J genes are TRBV5-1 and TRBJ2-7; 7 bases align to TRBD1. The CDR3 contains 15 residues. Germline assignment: CDR1 SGHRS and CDR2 YFSETQ. J gave up 5 bases and V 0 bases, and 8 bases lay outside the gene matches. CDR3 DNA sequence: TGCGCCAGCAGCTTGGCCAGACAGGGATGGGACGAGCAGTACTTC. It codes for CASSLARQGWDEQYF.

The chain has TRBV18 and TRBJ2-1, with D possibly TRBD2 on 6 matching bases. CDR1 KGHSH and CDR2 LQKENI come from the germline V gene. The CDR3 consists of 13 residues. Trimming pared 2 bases from V and 7 bases from J, leaving 9 bases between. The CDR3 loop reads CASSPWAGNEQFF. Written as DNA, the CDR3 is TGTGCCAGCTCACCATGGGCGGGAAATGAGCAGTTCTTC.

This clone was seen a few times. An end of the junction does not agree with germline; a read error may underlie this. The rearrangement links TRBV19 to TRBJ1-2, with a possible D match to TRBD1 (6 bases). The CDR3 consists of 13 residues. Germline V gene data show CDR1 as LNHDA and CDR2 as SQIVND (reference sequence). The CDR3 spells CASKESVDSSSDF. DNA for the CDR3: TGTGCCAGTAAGGAGAGTGTGGACAGCTCATCAGACTTC.

CDR3 coding DNA: TGTGCCAGCAGTCCAGGGGGGTTTCAGAGCAATCAGCCCCAGCATTTT. Translating it yields CASSPGGFQSNQPQHF. J is TRBJ1-5 and V is TRBV28; 7 nucleotides align to TRBD1. V lost 5 bases and J lost 1; bases outside the gene matches: 8. Germline values: CDR1 MDHEN, CDR2 SYDVKM. This CDR3 contains 16 residues.

This rearrangement joins TRBV14 to TRBJ2-7; weak D call: TRBD1 (5 bases). V lost 0 bases and J lost 3, with 12 bases in between. The CDR3 sequence is 15 residues long. The V gene's germline CDR1 is SGHDN and CDR2 FVKESK. The CDR3 region is CASSQDRGRFYEQYF. CDR3 nucleotide sequence: TGTGCCAGCAGCCAAGATAGGGGCAGGTTCTACGAGCAGTACTTC. Drawing the rest from reference TRBV14 and TRBJ2-7, the complete variable domain is EAGVTQFPSHSVIEKGQTVTLRCDPISGHDNLYWYRRVMGKEIKFLLHFVKESKQDESGMPNNRFLAERTGGTYSTLKVQPAELEDSGVYFCASSQDRGRFYEQYFGPGTRLTVT.

The chain carries TRBV5-1 and TRBJ2-5, with 7 bases matching TRBD1. The germline V gene has CDR1 SGHRS and CDR2 YFSETQ. The CDR3 is 15 residues long. J gave up 1 base and V 4 bases, and 7 bases lay outside the gene matches. The CDR3 DNA follows: TGCGCCAGCAGCCCCACGGGACAGTTCCAAGAGACCCAGTACTTC. Translated: CASSPTGQFQETQYF.

The CDR3 here is CASNGIGSPLHF. CDR3 coding DNA: TGTGCCAGCAACGGGATCGGATCACCCCTCCACTTT. The chain has TRBV19 and TRBJ1-6; D is undetermined. The V end was cut by 9 bases, the J end by 10 bases, with 13 bases between. Germline CDR1 is LNHDA and CDR2 is SQIVND (reference sequence). There are 12 residues in the CDR3.

V and J are TRBV9 and TRBJ2-1; D perhaps matches TRBD2 (6 bases). The CDR3 is 16 amino acids. The ends were cut back, 0 bases at V and 3 bases at J, with 13 bases in the middle. Germline V gives CDR1 SGDLS, CDR2 YYNGEE. CDR3 in amino acids: CASSVGPGGFYNEQFF. CDR3 DNA: TGTGCCAGCAGCGTAGGACCCGGGGGTTTCTACAATGAGCAGTTCTTC. Supplemented by reference TRBV9 and TRBJ2-1, the full variable domain reads DSGVTQTPKHLITATGQRVTLRCSPRSGDLSVYWYQQSLDQGLQFLIQYYNGEERAKGNILERFSAQQFPDLHSELNLSSLELGDSALYFCASSVGPGGFYNEQFFGPGTRLTVL.

This rearrangement joins TRBV28 to TRBJ1-2, with TRBD1 as a possible D gene (5 bases). Trimming removed 2 bases from V and 4 bases from J, with 8 bases in between. The CDR3 totals 13 residues. From germline, CDR1 is MDHEN and CDR2 SYDVKM. The CDR3 here is CASSLGAAYGYTF. The CDR3 DNA sequence: TGTGCCAGCAGTTTAGGGGCAGCCTATGGCTACACCTTC.

There are a few counts of this clone. The V and J genes are TRBV2 and TRBJ1-6; 7 positions agree with TRBD1. CDR3 length: 15 amino acids. V lost 6 bases and J lost 5; bases outside the gene matches: 7. Per germline, CDR1 SNHLY and CDR2 FYNNEI. CDR3 residues: CASSLGQSDNSPLHF. Written as DNA, the CDR3 is TGTGCCAGCAGCCTGGGACAGAGCGATAATTCACCCCTCCACTTT.

This clone was counted a few times. This sequence joins TRBV10-3 and TRBJ2-1, with TRBD2 matching over 7 bases. CDR1 and CDR2 (germline): ENHRY, SYGVKD. CDR3 length: 15 residues. V was pared by 5 bases and J by 10 bases, with 14 bases of the junction left unmatched. The CDR3 nucleotides read TGTGCCATCAGTACCTCAGCCGGGACTACATCGGAGCAGTTCTTC. Amino acid sequence: CAISTSAGTTSEQFF.

The genes are TRBV7-9 and TRBJ2-7; 8 nucleotides align to TRBD1. V lost 8 bases, J lost 6 bases, and 12 bases stayed unmatched. The CDR3 totals 14 residues. Germline CDR1 reads SEHNR; CDR2 reads FQNEAQ (reference sequence). The CDR3 protein is CASGPTGVGGEQYF. The CDR3 DNA is TGTGCCAGCGGCCCGACAGGGGTTGGAGGCGAGCAGTACTTC.

The chain uses TRBV7-9 and TRBJ1-2; 8 bases align to TRBD1. The CDR3 extends over 13 amino acids. Germline lookup yields CDR1 SEHNR and CDR2 FQNEAQ (reference sequence). V trimming: 5 bases; J trimming: 7 bases; junction bases outside the gene matches: 6. Written as DNA, the CDR3 is TGTGCCAGCAGCCACAGGGGGGAAGCTGGCTACACCTTC. Residues: CASSHRGEAGYTF. The entire variable domain, with the rest obtained from reference TRBV7-9 and TRBJ1-2, is as follows: DTGVSQNPRHKITKRGQNVTFRCDPISEHNRLYWYRQTLGQGPEFLTYFQNEAQLEKSRLLSDRFSAERPKGSFSTLEIQRTEQGDSAMYLCASSHRGEAGYTFGSGTRLTVV.

The CDR3 region has the DNA TGTGCCAGCAGGCGGTGGGCAACTAATGAAAAACTGTTTTTT. Protein sequence: CASRRWATNEKLFF. The chain recombines TRBV2 with TRBJ1-4; D not resolved. The CDR3 runs 14 residues. Germline V gene sequence: CDR1 SNHLY, CDR2 FYNNEI. V dropped 6 bases and J dropped 0 bases, with 8 bases sitting between them.

This clone was counted a few times. J is TRBJ1-1 and V is TRBV19; D call uncertain. The V gene's germline CDR1 is LNHDA and CDR2 SQIVND (reference sequence). Trimming cost V 9 bases and J 1 base, with 15 bases left between them. This CDR3 has 14 amino acids. The DNA of the CDR3 is TGTGCCAGCCTCACGACAACCAGGAACACTGAAGCTTTCTTT. Protein sequence: CASLTTTRNTEAFF.

This chain links TRBV30 with TRBJ2-4, with TRBD2 as a possible D gene (7 bases). This CDR3 region has 15 residues. Germline loops: CDR1 GTSNPN, CDR2 SVGIG (reference sequence). Trimming removed 0 bases at V and 2 bases at J, with 11 bases between. CDR3 nucleotides: TGTGCCTGGAGTGTGGCGGGGGCGCCCAAAAACATTCAGTACTTC. Residues: CAWSVAGAPKNIQYF.

This clone was seen a single time. The chain has TRBV9 and TRBJ1-2; D might be TRBD1 (5 bases). Trimming took 9 bases from V and 1 from J, leaving 7 bases between them. Germline V gene sequence: CDR1 SGDLS, CDR2 YYNGEE. CDR3 length: 11 amino acids. CDR3 coding DNA: TGTGCCACCGGGGGTAACTATGGCTACACCTTC. Protein product: CATGGNYGYTF.

The rearrangement uses TRBV7-9 and TRBJ2-5; 7 bases line up with TRBD2. The CDR3 totals 14 residues. The junction had 8 bases not matched to a gene; V was cut back by 5 bases and J by 5 bases. From germline, CDR1 is SEHNR and CDR2 FQNEAQ (reference sequence). CDR3 nucleotide sequence: TGTGCCAGCAGCGGGGGAGGGCGGGAGGAGACCCAGTACTTC. Its translation: CASSGGGREETQYF.

The J gene is TRBJ2-1, the V gene TRBV30; D possibly corresponds to TRBD2 (5 bases). Trimming took off 5 bases at V and 9 bases at J, with 14 bases between the two ends. Germline loops: CDR1 GTSNPN, CDR2 SVGIG (reference sequence). The length of the CDR3 is 12 residues. CDR3 region: CAWGRGLAEQFF. The CDR3 DNA follows: TGTGCCTGGGGCCGAGGGCTCGCTGAGCAGTTCTTC. Complete variable domain (other parts from reference TRBV30 and TRBJ2-1): SQTIHQWPATLVQPVGSPLSLECTVEGTSNPNLYWYRQAAGRGLQLLFYSVGIGQISSEVPQNLSASRPQDRQFILSSKKLLLSDSGFYLCAWGRGLAEQFFGPGTRLTVL.

The chain recombines TRBV9 with TRBJ2-5; D may be TRBD2 (5 bases). The ends were cut back, 4 bases at V and 3 bases at J, with 13 bases in the middle. The V gene's germline CDR1 is SGDLS and CDR2 YYNGEE. The CDR3 contains 14 residues. Here the CDR3 DNA reads TGTGCCAGCAGCCCCGGTGGACTCGAAGAGACCCAGTACTTC. It codes for CASSPGGLEETQYF.

V and J are TRBV5-6 and TRBJ1-2, with 7 bases matching TRBD1. The CDR3 is made up of 14 amino acids. The germline gives CDR1 SGHDT, CDR2 YYEEEE. The V segment lost 0 bases and the J segment 8 bases; nucleotides outside the gene matches: 7. The DNA for the CDR3 is TGTGCCAGCAGCTTGGCAGGGGGAGAATTGGGCTACACCTTC. This sequence encodes CASSLAGGELGYTF.

The chain combines TRBV9 with TRBJ2-7, with 7 bases identical to TRBD1. The CDR3 length is 16 residues. The J segment lost 0 bases and the V segment lost 3 bases, leaving 9 bases of the junction unmatched. Germline CDR1 reads SGDLS; CDR2 reads YYNGEE. CDR3 bases: TGTGCCAGCAGCGCCAGGACAGGCGTTAGCTCCTACGAGCAGTACTTC. Encoded protein: CASSARTGVSSYEQYF.

The gene calls are TRBV7-8 and TRBJ2-7; maybe TRBD2 (6 bases). The CDR3 runs to 12 residues. The V gene lost 5 bases and the J gene lost 4 bases, with 9 bases spanning the gap. Germline V lookup: CDR1 SGHVS, CDR2 FQNEAQ. CDR3 sequence: CASSRAGYEQYF. CDR3 in DNA: TGTGCCAGCAGCCGGGCGGGGTACGAGCAGTACTTC. The entire variable domain, with the rest obtained from reference TRBV7-8 and TRBJ2-7, is as follows: GAGVSQSPRYKVAKRGQDVALRCDPISGHVSLFWYQQALGQGPEFLTYFQNEAQLDKSGLPSDRFFAERPEGSVSTLKIQRTQQEDSAVYLCASSRAGYEQYFGPGTRLTVT.

V usage is TRBV9 and J usage is TRBJ2-2; possible D gene TRBD1, 7 bases. The germline V and J ends were trimmed by 4 bases and 7 bases, with 20 bases remaining between them. Germline-derived CDR1 and CDR2 are SGDLS and YYNGEE. The length of the CDR3 is 16 residues. CDR3 sequence (DNA): TGTGCCAGCAGCTTCACGAGCAGGGGGGCTGGCGGGGAGCTGTTTTTT. Its translation is CASSFTSRGAGGELFF.

In nucleotides, the CDR3 is TGTGCCAGCTCACCGGGGACACATGAAAAACTGTTTTTT. As protein: CASSPGTHEKLFF. This chain connects TRBV18 to TRBJ1-4; D is possibly TRBD1 (6 bases). There are 13 residues in the CDR3. Trimming shortened V by 3 bases and J by 6 bases, and 8 bases separated the two germline ends. Germline V gene sequence: CDR1 KGHSH, CDR2 LQKENI.

This chain links TRBV7-9 with TRBJ2-2, with D possibly TRBD2 on 6 matching bases. With 5 bases removed from V and 4 bases from J, the gap between germline ends came to 11 bases. The CDR3 length is 14 residues. CDR1 and CDR2 from the germline V gene are SEHNR and FQNEAQ (reference sequence). Written as DNA, the CDR3 is TGTGCCAGCAGCCCTGGGACTTTCACCGGGGAGCTGTTTTTT. As protein: CASSPGTFTGELFF.

This clone is a singleton in its sample. The chain uses TRBV6-1 and TRBJ2-3; 9 bases match TRBD2. The CDR3 runs 14 residues. Unmatched junction bases numbered 3, after V lost 5 bases and J lost 3 bases. Per the germline V gene, CDR1 is MNHNS and CDR2 is SASEGT. CDR3 sequence: CASSTAGGTDTQYF. CDR3 bases: TGTGCCAGCAGTACAGCGGGAGGAACAGATACGCAGTATTTT.

The sample holds one count of this clone. J is TRBJ1-6 and V is TRBV2; TRBD1 matches at 7 bases. The trim removed 4 bases at V and 7 bases at J, leaving 4 bases unmatched. Germline lookup yields CDR1 SNHLY and CDR2 FYNNEI. CDR3 length: 14 amino acids. CDR3 DNA sequence: TGTGCCAGCAGTGCCGGGACAGCCAATTCACCCCTCCACTTT. It translates to CASSAGTANSPLHF. Together with reference TRBV2 and TRBJ1-6, the CDR3 gives the full variable domain: EPEVTQTPSHQVTQMGQEVILRCVPISNHLYFYWYRQILGQKVEFLVSFYNNEISEKSEIFDDQFSVERPDGSNFTLKIRSTKLEDSAMYFCASSAGTANSPLHFGNGTRLTVT.